This TCR beta chain is drawn from a study of cytomegalovirus exposure and HLA in healthy donors. Concerning this clone: Antigen: not known.

Study results and caveats: Presence/absence analyses assumed roughly uniform sequencing depth across donors, which may not hold. Sequence variants that were highly shared formed a cluster that was likely a sequencing artifact. Later analysis found that TCR beta chains associated with HLA were more clonally expanded than other, equally common chains.

Germline CDR1 MDHEN, CDR2 SYDVKM. V dropped 4 bases and J dropped 1; count of bases not matched to a gene: 1. The CDR3 spans 16 residues. PCR used 60 Vbeta primers and 13 Jbeta primers. TCRdb's copy holds only in-frame clones and misses some; the assay was immunoSEQ multiplex PCR. The repertoire holds approximately 120,000 clones, with 83% as singletons. This chain uses TRBV28 with TRBJ2-3, with TRBD2 matching over 14 bases. Source material: PBMCs. This TCR was sampled from a woman aged 40 to 50 in good health and CMV-seropositive. The CDR3 sequence is CASSSGLAGGTDTQYF. The CDR3 DNA follows: TGTGCCAGCAGTTCGGGACTAGCGGGAGGCACAGATACGCAGTATTTT.